These 9 T cell receptor beta chains were all obtained from the same sample, sequenced in a study of persistence of HIV-infected CD4 T cells. Sequencing used immunoSEQ version 4 in survey mode. TCRdb's table, derived via immunoSEQ multiplex PCR, lists solely in-frame clones and lacks some. The table records around 35,000 clones, 75% to 85% of them present only once. For these TCRs, the target antigens are not known. The stimulus was an HIV-1 Gag 15-mer peptide pool, about 1 ug/peptide/mL. CD40L-negative CD69-negative CD45RO-high memory CD4+ T cells were sorted as populations depleted of antigen-responding cells. The specimen was cultured CD4+ T cells from PBMCs, collected from a patient who received antiretroviral therapy. These receptors all stem from an adult with HIV. The donor label of this sample is uncertain.

The rearrangement joins TRBV6-5 to TRBJ1-1; D may be TRBD1 (6 bases). V lost 6 bases to trimming and J lost 0 bases, with 14 bases between them. This CDR3 has 15 amino acids. Per germline, CDR1 MNHEY and CDR2 SVGAGI. The DNA of the CDR3 is TGTGCCAGCAGCAGCATCCGGGACATGAACACTGAAGCTTTCTTT. Its protein product is CASSSIRDMNTEAFF.

In DNA, the CDR3 is TGTGCCAGCAGCTTAGAAGGAGGGGATGTCGGTTGGATTCAGCCCCAGCATTTT. Its protein product is CASSLEGGDVGWIQPQHF. This chain uses TRBV7-8 with TRBJ1-5, with D possibly TRBD1 on 5 matching bases. The CDR3 runs to 18 residues. Germline CDR1 SGHVS, CDR2 FQNEAQ. Trimming cost V 1 base and J 6 bases, with 22 bases left between them.

V is TRBV27 and J is TRBJ2-7; tentatively, D is TRBD1 or TRBD2 (5 bases each). The germline CDR1 and CDR2 sequences are MNHEY and SMNVEV (reference sequence). V was pared by 5 bases and J by 6 bases, with 17 bases between. CDR3 size: 14 residues. The CDR3: CASSRRGGLGEQYF. As DNA, the CDR3 is TGTGCCAGCAGTCGAAGGGGCGGACTTGGCGAGCAGTACTTC.

The chain couples TRBV9 to TRBJ1-2; D may be TRBD1 (5 bases). Per germline, CDR1 SGDLS and CDR2 YYNGEE. The V end lost 4 bases, the J end lost 2 bases, and 15 bases lay between the germline ends. The CDR3 runs to 15 residues. CDR3 protein: CASSLDQGGNYGYTF. The CDR3 DNA follows: TGTGCCAGCAGCCTAGACCAGGGAGGGAACTATGGCTACACCTTC.

This chain uses TRBV11-3 with TRBJ2-1; D not resolved. The germline CDR1 and CDR2 sequences are SGHNT and YENEEA. V lost 4 bases and J lost 5, with 9 bases in between. The CDR3 sequence is 13 residues long. The CDR3 here is CASSSRRDNEQFF. In nucleotides, the CDR3 is TGTGCCAGCAGCTCGCGACGGGACAATGAGCAGTTCTTC.

This chain joins TRBV2 and TRBJ2-2; D gene unclear. With 4 bases removed from V and 4 bases from J, the gap between germline ends came to 13 bases. In germline, CDR1 is SNHLY, CDR2 FYNNEI. This CDR3 is built from 15 residues. The CDR3 nucleotides read TGTGCCAGCAGTGCAAGAAGGATCAGCACCGGGGAGCTGTTTTTT. This translates into CASSARRISTGELFF.

J is TRBJ2-1 and V is TRBV7-3; possible D gene TRBD2, 5 bases. This CDR3 spans 15 amino acids. Germline CDR1 reads SGHTA; CDR2 reads FQGTGA. The V end lost 5 bases, the J end lost 1 base, and 12 bases lay between the germline ends. The CDR3 loop is CASSPPGSSYNEQFF. As DNA, the CDR3 is TGTGCCAGCAGCCCACCGGGGAGTTCCTACAATGAGCAGTTCTTC.

V usage is TRBV21-1 and J usage is TRBJ2-7. TRBV21-1 is deemed a pseudogene. The CDR3 has 11 residues. The CDR3 DNA is TGTGCCAGCAGCGAACATCGGGAGCAGTACGTC. Protein sequence: CASSEHREQYV.

This clone was seen just once. The chain couples TRBV3-1 (or the pseudogene TRBV3-2) to TRBJ2-7; 7 bases agree with TRBD2. V lost 6 bases and J lost 4; bases outside the gene matches: 3. Germline CDR1 is LGHDT and CDR2 is YNNKEL (reference sequence). The CDR3 runs 12 residues. The CDR3 DNA reads as TGTGCCAGCAGGGGGGGGAGGTACGAGCAGTACTTC. Amino acids: CASRGGRYEQYF.